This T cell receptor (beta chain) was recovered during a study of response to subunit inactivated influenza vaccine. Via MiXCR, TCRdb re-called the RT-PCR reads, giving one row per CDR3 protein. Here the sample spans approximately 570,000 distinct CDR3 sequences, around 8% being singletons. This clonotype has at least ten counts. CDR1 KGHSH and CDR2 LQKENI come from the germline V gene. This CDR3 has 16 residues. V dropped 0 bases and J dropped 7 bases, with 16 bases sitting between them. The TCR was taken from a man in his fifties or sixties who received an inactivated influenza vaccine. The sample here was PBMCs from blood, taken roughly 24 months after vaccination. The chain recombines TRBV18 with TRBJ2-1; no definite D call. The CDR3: CASSPPTVWPFNEQFF. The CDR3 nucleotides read TGTGCCAGCTCACCACCGACGGTATGGCCCTTTAATGAGCAGTTCTTC.